The 21 T cell receptor beta chains given below trace back to one sample, sequenced in a study of metastatic and nonmetastatic thyroid tumors. TCRdb ran MiXCR on the PCR reads. The table includes about 16,000 clones, about 13% detected once. All patients were untreated before thyroid surgery. Sequences were obtained from blood. The origin of the receptors is a female donor with papillary thyroid cancer or a benign thyroid nodule (not recorded which). Some clones in this sample may be carry-over from other donors' samples.

This clone is judged medium-sized (0.01 to 0.1%). The chain links TRBV28 to TRBJ1-5; D gene unclear. The V gene's germline CDR1 is MDHEN and CDR2 SYDVKM. This CDR3 has 13 amino acids. V lost 5 bases and J lost 3, with 8 bases in between. Here the CDR3 DNA reads TGTGCCAGCAGTCCCGCTATCAATCAGCCCCAGCATTTT. Its translation is CASSPAINQPQHF. Full variable domain (outside the CDR3, taken from reference TRBV28 and TRBJ1-5): DVKVTQSSRYLVKRTGEKVFLECVQDMDHENMFWYRQDPGLGLRLIYFSYDVKMKEKGDIPEGYSVSREKKERFSLILESASTNQTSMYLCASSPAINQPQHFGDGTRLSIL.

There are many counts of this clone. The gene calls are TRBV6-1 and TRBJ1-1; D unclear. The CDR3 loop spans 12 amino acids. Between the trimmed V and J ends, which lost 6 bases and 4 bases, there was a span of 9 bases. CDR1 and CDR2 from the germline V gene are MNHNS and SASEGT. The CDR3 DNA sequence: TGTGCCAGCAGGGGGTTGAGCACTGAAGCTTTCTTT. The encoded protein is CASRGLSTEAFF.

This clone has at least ten counts. V gene TRBV5-4 combines with J gene TRBJ1-2; D perhaps matches TRBD1 (6 bases). CDR3 length equals 15 residues. Trimming took off 3 bases at V and 2 bases at J, with 14 bases between the two ends. From germline, CDR1 is SGHNT and CDR2 YYREEE (reference sequence). The chain's CDR3 is CASSSPKQGNYGYTF. CDR3 nucleotides: TGTGCCAGCAGCTCTCCGAAGCAGGGGAACTATGGCTACACCTTC.

This clone was seen many times. The chain has TRBV24-1 and TRBJ2-1, with D uncertain. V was cut by 0 bases and J by 2 bases, with 1 base left in between. The CDR3 has 13 amino acids. Germline CDR1 reads KGHDR; CDR2 reads SFDVKD. In nucleotides, the CDR3 is TGTGCCACCAGTGATTTGACCTACAATGAGCAGTTCTTC. The encoded protein is CATSDLTYNEQFF.

In its sample, this clone was seen many times. The sample carries other DNA sequences with the same CDR3. The rearrangement uses TRBV27 and TRBJ1-2, with 8 bases lining up with TRBD1. The CDR3 extends over 13 amino acids. In germline, CDR1 is MNHEY, CDR2 SMNVEV (reference sequence). V gave up 6 bases and J gave up 7 bases; unmatched junction bases: 7. The CDR3 is CASSQQGARGYTF. The CDR3 nucleotides are TGTGCCAGCAGCCAGCAGGGGGCGCGTGGCTACACCTTC.

This clone was seen many times. The V and J genes are TRBV4-2 and TRBJ2-3; a possible D gene is TRBD1 (5 bases). The length of the CDR3 is 17 residues. Per germline, CDR1 LGHNA and CDR2 YNFKEQ. The V end was cut by 0 bases, the J end by 6 bases, with 19 bases between. Written as DNA, the CDR3 is TGTGCCAGCAGCCAAGAGATGGGAACCCTAGGGGCGGATACGCAGTATTTT. Its translation is CASSQEMGTLGADTQYF.

This clone is categorized as medium-sized (0.01 to 0.1%). J is TRBJ2-7 and V is TRBV30, with D possibly being TRBD1 (5 bases). There are 13 residues in the CDR3. V was pared by 4 bases and J by 5 bases, with 15 bases between. Germline V gene lookup returns CDR1 GTSNPN and CDR2 SVGIG (reference sequence). DNA for the CDR3: TGTGCCTGGACCGGCCATACAGGCCACGAGCAGTACTTC. Its protein is CAWTGHTGHEQYF. Full variable domain (outside the CDR3, taken from reference TRBV30 and TRBJ2-7): SQTIHQWPATLVQPVGSPLSLECTVEGTSNPNLYWYRQAAGRGLQLLFYSVGIGQISSEVPQNLSASRPQDRQFILSSKKLLLSDSGFYLCAWTGHTGHEQYFGPGTRLTVT.

The chain employs TRBV7-3 and TRBJ2-3; TRBD2 aligns across 8 bases. The V gene's germline CDR1 is SGHTA and CDR2 FQGTGA. J was trimmed by 7 bases and V by 1 base; bases with no gene match: 13. This CDR3 has 17 amino acids. The CDR3 DNA reads TGTGCCAGCAGCTTAATGGCGGGGGGCGGCCTGTGGTATACGCAGTATTTT. Its protein product is CASSLMAGGGLWYTQYF.

This clone is labeled as medium-sized. This sequence joins TRBV6-2 or TRBV6-3 and TRBJ2-7; no clear D gene. V was pared by 2 bases and J by 3 bases, with 8 bases between. CDR3 length: 13 residues. Germline-derived CDR1 and CDR2 are MNHEY and SVGEGT. For the CDR3, the DNA is TGTGCCAGCAGTTACGAAACACACTACGAGCAGTACTTC. It is translated as CASSYETHYEQYF.

This clone was counted many times. A much larger clone differs from this one at a single base, so this may be a read error. The J gene is TRBJ1-6, the V gene TRBV6-1; D is undetermined. Per germline, CDR1 MNHNS and CDR2 SASEGT. This CDR3 is built from 13 residues. With 1 base removed from V and 7 bases from J, the gap between germline ends came to 5 bases. The CDR3 DNA reads as TGTGCCAGCAGTGAAGATGGGAATTCACCCCTCCACTTT. Its translation: CASSEDGNSPLHF.

This clone is medium-sized (0.01 to 0.1%) within its sample. The rearrangement joins TRBV2 to TRBJ1-6, with D possibly TRBD1 on 5 matching bases. The length of the CDR3 is 13 residues. CDR1 is SNHLY and CDR2 is FYNNEI in the germline V gene. V dropped 6 bases and J dropped 9 bases, with 12 bases sitting between them. The CDR3 reads CASSPPRGSPLHF. The DNA for the CDR3 is TGTGCCAGCAGCCCCCCGAGGGGTTCACCCCTCCACTTT. The whole variable domain, remainder taken from reference TRBV2 and TRBJ1-6, is EPEVTQTPSHQVTQMGQEVILRCVPISNHLYFYWYRQILGQKVEFLVSFYNNEISEKSEIFDDQFSVERPDGSNFTLKIRSTKLEDSAMYFCASSPPRGSPLHFGNGTRLTVT.

This clone was picked up many times. The chain combines TRBV7-9 with TRBJ2-1; no reliable D call. Germline loops: CDR1 SEHNR, CDR2 FQNEAQ (reference sequence). The CDR3 runs 12 residues. Trimming pared 5 bases from V and 8 bases from J, leaving 10 bases between. CDR3 amino acids: CASSPRADEQFF. The CDR3 DNA reads as TGTGCCAGCAGCCCCCGGGCCGATGAGCAGTTCTTC.

This clone was seen repeatedly, ten times or more. A much larger clone differs from this one at a single base, so this may be a read error. The chain is built from TRBV29-1 and TRBJ2-7, with D maybe TRBD1 (6 bases). The CDR3 runs 15 residues. Germline V gives CDR1 SQVTM, CDR2 ANQGSEA. In DNA form, the CDR3 reads TGCAGCGTTCTTAAACTGTACAGGGTCTCCTGCGAGCAGTACTTC. Protein sequence: CSVLKLYRVSCEQYF.

This clone has a count of ten or more. The rearrangement joins TRBV5-1 to TRBJ2-3; TRBD1 is a possible D gene (6 bases). Between the trimmed V and J ends, which lost 5 bases and 0 bases, there was a span of 13 bases. This CDR3 region has 15 residues. Germline CDR1 is SGHRS and CDR2 is YFSETQ. CDR3 region: CASSRGQPSTDTQYF. CDR3 DNA: TGCGCCAGCAGTCGCGGACAGCCTAGCACAGATACGCAGTATTTT.

This clone was seen a few times. A read error may account for a junction end that differs from germline. This sequence joins TRBV28 and TRBJ1-5; the match to TRBD1 covers 7 bases. Per germline, CDR1 MDHEN and CDR2 SYDVKM. This CDR3 is 18 amino acids long. DNA of the CDR3: TGTGCCAGCAGACCCGGGACAGTGGGTATTTTATGTAGTCAGCCCCAGCATTTC. It yields the protein CASRPGTVGILCSQPQHF.

This clone showed up many times. V and J are TRBV20-1 and TRBJ1-1; no clear D gene. V lost 6 bases and J lost 10, with 12 bases in between. Germline assignment: CDR1 DFQATT and CDR2 SNEGSKA (reference sequence). The CDR3 spans 10 residues. The CDR3: CSAQVLGAFF. The CDR3, as DNA: TGCAGTGCCCAAGTACTTGGAGCTTTCTTT.

There are a few counts of this clone. The rearrangement joins TRBV6-2 or TRBV6-3 to TRBJ2-5; 7 bases line up with TRBD2. The germline V gene has CDR1 MNHEY and CDR2 SVGEGT. The CDR3 loop spans 14 amino acids. V gave up 5 bases and J gave up 4 bases; unmatched junction bases: 7. The CDR3 loop reads CASSRRGRGETQYF. Written as DNA, the CDR3 is TGTGCCAGCAGTAGGCGGGGGAGAGGAGAGACCCAGTACTTC.

This clone was observed many times. The V call is TRBV20-1, the J call TRBJ2-7; 9 bases line up with TRBD2. The CDR3 has 15 residues. Germline assignment: CDR1 DFQATT and CDR2 SNEGSKA (reference sequence). V trimming: 2 bases; J trimming: 7 bases; junction bases outside the gene matches: 12. CDR3 protein: CSARLGLAGKSEQYF. CDR3 sequence (DNA): TGCAGTGCTAGACTCGGGCTAGCGGGAAAGAGTGAGCAGTACTTC.

The CDR3 reads CASSLELSGADYEQYF. CDR3 DNA: TGTGCCAGCAGTTTAGAGCTATCGGGAGCAGACTACGAGCAGTACTTC. J is TRBJ2-7 and V is TRBV28; D might be TRBD2 (6 bases). V gave up 2 bases and J gave up 3 bases, with 17 bases separating them. The CDR3 is 16 amino acids. Per the germline V gene, CDR1 is MDHEN and CDR2 is SYDVKM.

This clone has just a few counts. This sequence joins TRBV6-5 and TRBJ2-6, with D perhaps TRBD1 (5 bases). This CDR3 has 14 residues. Deletions cut 6 bases from V and 1 base from J, with 7 bases between. Germline V gives CDR1 MNHEY, CDR2 SVGAGI. The chain's CDR3 is CASSYRSGANVLTF. CDR3 nucleotide sequence: TGTGCCAGCAGCTACAGGTCTGGGGCCAACGTCCTGACTTTC.

This clone was seen at least ten times. A single base separates this from a much larger clone, so it may be a read error. This chain links TRBV4-3 with TRBJ1-5; 10 bases are a match to TRBD1. The CDR3 length is 15 residues. The V gene's germline CDR1 is LGHNA and CDR2 YSLEER. V was clipped by 6 bases and J by 2 bases; unmatched bases: 4. Here the CDR3 reads CASSQGTGGNQPQHF. The CDR3 region has the DNA TGCGCCAGCAGTCAGGGGACAGGGGGCAATCAGCCCCAGCATTTT.